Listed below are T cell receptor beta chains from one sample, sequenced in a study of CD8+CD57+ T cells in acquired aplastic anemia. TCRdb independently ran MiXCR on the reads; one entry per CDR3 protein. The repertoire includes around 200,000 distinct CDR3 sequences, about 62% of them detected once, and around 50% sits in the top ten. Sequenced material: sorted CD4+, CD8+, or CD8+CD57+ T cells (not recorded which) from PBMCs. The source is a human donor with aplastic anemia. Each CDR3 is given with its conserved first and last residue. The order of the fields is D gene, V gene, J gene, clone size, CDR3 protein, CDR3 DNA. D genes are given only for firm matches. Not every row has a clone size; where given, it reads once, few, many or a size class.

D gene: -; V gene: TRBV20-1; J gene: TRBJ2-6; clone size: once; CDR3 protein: CSASLGSGANVLTF; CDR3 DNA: TGCAGTGCTAGTCTGGGGTCAGGGGCCAACGTCCTGACTTTC
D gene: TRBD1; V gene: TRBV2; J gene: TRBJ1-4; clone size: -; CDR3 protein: CASSDSGTDLNEKLFF; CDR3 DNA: TGTGCCAGCAGCGACTCCGGGACAGACCTTAATGAAAAACTGTTCTTT
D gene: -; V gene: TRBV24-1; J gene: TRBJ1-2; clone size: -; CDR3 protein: CATSDDGEIYTF; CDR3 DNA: TGTGCCACCAGTGATGATGGGGAAATTTACACCTTC
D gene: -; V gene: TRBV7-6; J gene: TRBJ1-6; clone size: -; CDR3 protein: CASSPRQRSSPLHF; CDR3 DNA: TGTGCCAGCAGCCCTAGACAGCGTAGTTCACCCCTCCACTTT
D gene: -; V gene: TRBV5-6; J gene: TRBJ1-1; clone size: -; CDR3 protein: CASSLSWGEAFF; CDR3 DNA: TGTGCCAGCAGCTTGTCATGGGGTGAAGCTTTCTTT
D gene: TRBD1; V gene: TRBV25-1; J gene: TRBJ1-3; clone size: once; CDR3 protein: CASSSDRGLGNTIYF; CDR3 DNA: TGTGCCAGCAGTAGCGACAGGGGGCTTGGAAACACCATATATTTT
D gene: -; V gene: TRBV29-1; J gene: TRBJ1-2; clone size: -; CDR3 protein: CSVEKTAYGYTF; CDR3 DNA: TGCAGCGTTGAAAAGACAGCCTATGGCTACACCTTC
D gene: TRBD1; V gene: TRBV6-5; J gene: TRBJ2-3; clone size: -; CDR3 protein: CASRLRQGSADTQYF; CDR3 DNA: TGTGCCAGCCGGCTACGACAGGGCAGCGCAGATACGCAGTATTTT
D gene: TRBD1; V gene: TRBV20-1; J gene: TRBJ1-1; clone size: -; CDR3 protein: CSARETGRRNTEAFF; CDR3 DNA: TGCAGTGCTAGAGAGACAGGGAGGAGGAACACTGAAGCTTTCTTT
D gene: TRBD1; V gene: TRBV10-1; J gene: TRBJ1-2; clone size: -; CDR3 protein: CASSELPGTGKGGYGYTF; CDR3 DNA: TGCGCCAGCAGTGAGTTGCCCGGGACAGGGAAAGGGGGCTATGGCTACACCTTC
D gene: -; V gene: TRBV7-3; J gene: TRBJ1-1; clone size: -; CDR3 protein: CASSLSGGGAEAFF; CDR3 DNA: TGTGCCAGCAGCTTAAGTGGGGGCGGCGCTGAAGCTTTCTTT
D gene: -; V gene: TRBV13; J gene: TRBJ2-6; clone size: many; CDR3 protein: CASSLGLSGANVLTF; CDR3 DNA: TGTGCCAGCAGCTTAGGCCTCTCTGGGGCCAACGTCCTGACTTTC
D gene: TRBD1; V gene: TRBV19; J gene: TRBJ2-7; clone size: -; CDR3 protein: CASSLRTGYEQYF; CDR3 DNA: TGTGCCAGTAGTCTTAGGACAGGGTACGAGCAGTACTTC
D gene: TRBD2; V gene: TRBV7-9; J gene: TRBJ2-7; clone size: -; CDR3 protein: CASTQSGGESSYEQYF; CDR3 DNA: TGTGCCAGCACCCAATCGGGGGGGGAGAGCTCCTACGAGCAGTACTTC
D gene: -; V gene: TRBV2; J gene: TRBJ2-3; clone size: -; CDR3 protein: CASIQADTQYF; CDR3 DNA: TGTGCCAGCATCCAGGCAGATACGCAGTATTTT
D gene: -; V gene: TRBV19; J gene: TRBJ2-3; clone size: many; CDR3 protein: CASSIQIQYSTDTQYF; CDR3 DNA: TGTGCCAGTAGTATACAGATACAGTATAGCACAGATACGCAGTATTTT
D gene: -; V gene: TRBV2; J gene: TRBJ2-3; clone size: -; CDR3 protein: CASSENGVTDTQYF; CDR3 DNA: TGTGCCAGCAGTGAGAACGGGGTGACAGATACGCAGTATTTT
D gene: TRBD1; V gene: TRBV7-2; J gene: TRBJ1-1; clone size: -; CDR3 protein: CASSFLTGRDAVF; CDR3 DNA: TGTGCCAGCAGCTTTTTGACAGGGAGGGATGCAGTCTTT